This entry lists 16 T cell receptor beta chains sequenced from one sample in a study of T-cell reconstitution after alpha-beta-depleted transplantation in children. As it was prepared, the TCRbeta library received unique molecular identifiers. TCRdb reprocessed the PCR reads with MiXCR, giving one entry per CDR3 protein. This sample has about 500,000 distinct CDR3 sequences, with about 30% found just once. The specimen comprised PBMCs from the stem cell graft donor, sampled from the stem cell graft. These TCRs come from a human donor who donated a stem cell graft to a child with aplastic anemia.

This clonotype showed up just a few times. The chain links TRBV19 to TRBJ2-5, with 10 positions matching TRBD1. This CDR3 contains 17 residues. CDR1 is LNHDA and CDR2 is SQIVND in the germline V gene (reference sequence). The trim removed 3 bases at V and 2 bases at J, leaving 9 bases unmatched. The DNA for the CDR3 is TGTGCCAGTAGTATTATTCCGGGACAGGGGATTCAAGAGACCCAGTACTTC. Translating it yields CASSIIPGQGIQETQYF.

The rearrangement links TRBV18 to TRBJ2-7, with D maybe TRBD2 (6 bases). The CDR3 has 13 amino acids. V was cut by 4 bases and J by 7 bases, with 14 bases left in between. Germline V gives CDR1 KGHSH, CDR2 LQKENI. Written as DNA, the CDR3 is TGTGCCAGCTCACGGGGGGACTTAGGTGAGCAGTACGTC. Translating it yields CASSRGDLGEQYV.

This clonotype has only a few counts. The chain joins TRBV16 to TRBJ2-3; 11 nucleotides line up with TRBD2. The CDR3 is made up of 19 amino acids. The V gene's germline CDR1 is KGHSY and CDR2 FQNENV. V gave up 5 bases and J gave up 5 bases; unmatched junction bases: 18. CDR3 amino acids: CASSESRFRTSGYEDTQYF. CDR3 nucleotide sequence: TGTGCCAGCAGCGAGAGCCGTTTTCGGACTAGCGGGTATGAAGATACGCAGTATTTT.

This clonotype was detected only a few times. The J gene is TRBJ2-2, the V gene TRBV7-6; D not resolved. This CDR3 comprises 14 residues. CDR1 is SGHVS, CDR2 FNYEAQ, per germline. Trimming took off 1 base at V and 7 bases at J, with 10 bases between the two ends. The CDR3 DNA follows: TGTGCCAGCAGCTTAGAGGCGAGTGGCGGGGAGCTGTTTTTT. Protein product: CASSLEASGGELFF.

This clonotype was found a few times. V and J are TRBV27 and TRBJ1-2; 7 positions match TRBD1. CDR1 is MNHEY, CDR2 SMNVEV, per germline (reference sequence). The V and J ends lost 3 bases and 3 bases, in that order; junction bases with no gene match: 4. This CDR3 region has 14 residues. The CDR3 sequence is CASSFGRGDYGYTF. The CDR3 bases are TGTGCCAGCAGTTTTGGCAGGGGGGACTATGGCTACACCTTC.

Only a few counts were recorded for this clonotype. The chain links TRBV12-3 or TRBV12-4 to TRBJ1-2, with D possibly matching TRBD1 (5 bases). The CDR3 has 13 amino acids. V was trimmed by 6 bases and J by 7 bases, leaving 15 bases between them. The CDR3 DNA follows: TGTGCCAGCAGCATAGACCCGGGGGGTGGCTACACCTTC. Translation: CASSIDPGGGYTF.

V is TRBV7-6 and J is TRBJ2-6, with 9 bases that match TRBD1. The CDR3 covers 19 residues. Trimming took 5 bases from V and 2 from J; bases not matched to a gene: 13. Per germline, CDR1 SGHVS and CDR2 FNYEAQ. CDR3 in DNA: TGTGCCAGCAGCACGCCTACGGGACAGGGTGCGCCTGGGGCCAACGTCCTGACTTTC. Protein: CASSTPTGQGAPGANVLTF. The whole variable domain, filled in from reference TRBV7-6 and TRBJ2-6, reads GAGVSQSPRYKVTKRGQDVALRCDPISGHVSLYWYRQALGQGPEFLTYFNYEAQQDKSGLPNDRFSAERPEGSISTLTIQRTEQRDSAMYRCASSTPTGQGAPGANVLTFGAGSRLTVL.

V is TRBV7-8 and J is TRBJ2-7, with a tentative D call TRBD1 (6 bases). The CDR3 consists of 12 residues. The V and J ends lost 5 bases and 5 bases respectively, with 10 bases between them. CDR1 is SGHVS and CDR2 is FQNEAQ in the germline V gene. The DNA of the CDR3 is TGTGCCAGCAGCCGCGACAGGAACGAGCAGTACGTC. It is translated as CASSRDRNEQYV.

The rearrangement joins TRBV5-6 to TRBJ2-1; tentative D call: TRBD1 (5 bases). V was pared by 1 base and J by 2 bases, with 16 bases between. CDR3 size: 17 residues. Germline V gene data show CDR1 as SGHDT and CDR2 as YYEEEE. The CDR3 DNA follows: TGTGCCAGCAGCTTGAAGGGCCCTCAGGGCCCCTACAATGAGCAGTTCTTC. Residues: CASSLKGPQGPYNEQFF.

J is TRBJ1-2 and V is TRBV7-2; D possibly corresponds to TRBD1 (5 bases). The V and J ends lost 1 base and 3 bases respectively, with 12 bases between them. There are 15 residues in the CDR3. Germline V gene lookup returns CDR1 SGHTA and CDR2 FQGNSA. This chain's CDR3 is CASSLVVSGDYGYTF. The CDR3 coding sequence is TGTGCCAGCAGCTTAGTGGTTTCGGGGGACTATGGCTACACCTTC.

This clonotype was seen a handful of times. V is TRBV28 and J is TRBJ2-1; D perhaps matches TRBD1 (5 bases). The CDR3 runs to 15 residues. V lost 5 bases and J lost 4, with 15 bases in between. Per germline, CDR1 MDHEN and CDR2 SYDVKM. The CDR3 nucleotides are TGTGCCAGCAGTCTCGCCCGACAGCTTTACAATGAGCAGTTCTTC. This sequence encodes CASSLARQLYNEQFF.

This clonotype has just a few counts. The J gene is TRBJ2-7, the V gene TRBV20-1, with 8 bases that match TRBD2. Germline V gene lookup returns CDR1 DFQATT and CDR2 SNEGSKA (reference sequence). V trimming: 3 bases; J trimming: 4 bases; junction bases outside the gene matches: 14. The CDR3 consists of 16 residues. CDR3 sequence reads: CSARASGRFTTYEQYF. DNA of the CDR3: TGCAGTGCTAGGGCTAGCGGGCGATTCACGACTTACGAGCAGTACTTC.

The rearrangement uses TRBV12-5 and TRBJ2-1; 12 bases are shared with TRBD2. The CDR3 consists of 15 residues. Trimming took 5 bases from V and 5 from J; bases not matched to a gene: 4. In germline, CDR1 is LGHNT, CDR2 FRNRAP. The CDR3 reads CASGRSSGRDNEQFF. The CDR3 DNA reads TGTGCTAGTGGTCGATCTAGCGGGAGGGACAATGAGCAGTTCTTC.

This clonotype was seen a handful of times. The chain recombines TRBV10-1 with TRBJ1-1; D is ambiguous. The length of the CDR3 is 13 residues. Trimming shortened V by 6 bases and J by 1 base, and 9 bases separated the two germline ends. CDR1 WNHNN and CDR2 SYGVQD come from the germline V gene (reference sequence). The CDR3 DNA follows: TGCGCCAGCAGCGGTCAGGCGAACACTGAAGCTTTCTTT. It specifies CASSGQANTEAFF.

The chain combines TRBV29-1 with TRBJ2-7; TRBD2 is a possible D gene (6 bases). V lost 4 bases, J lost 7 bases, and 11 bases lay in between. The CDR3 is made up of 11 amino acids. The germline CDR1 and CDR2 sequences are SQVTM and ANQGSEA. This CDR3 reads CSVGLAPEQYF. CDR3 DNA: TGCAGCGTTGGTCTAGCGCCGGAGCAGTACTTC.

The chain couples TRBV29-1 to TRBJ2-3, with 12 bases identical to TRBD2. CDR3 length: 13 amino acids. In germline, CDR1 is SQVTM, CDR2 ANQGSEA. The J segment lost 8 bases and the V segment lost 4 bases, leaving 4 bases of the junction unmatched. The CDR3: CSVVALAGGTQYF. CDR3 coding DNA: TGCAGCGTTGTTGCACTAGCGGGAGGTACGCAGTATTTT.